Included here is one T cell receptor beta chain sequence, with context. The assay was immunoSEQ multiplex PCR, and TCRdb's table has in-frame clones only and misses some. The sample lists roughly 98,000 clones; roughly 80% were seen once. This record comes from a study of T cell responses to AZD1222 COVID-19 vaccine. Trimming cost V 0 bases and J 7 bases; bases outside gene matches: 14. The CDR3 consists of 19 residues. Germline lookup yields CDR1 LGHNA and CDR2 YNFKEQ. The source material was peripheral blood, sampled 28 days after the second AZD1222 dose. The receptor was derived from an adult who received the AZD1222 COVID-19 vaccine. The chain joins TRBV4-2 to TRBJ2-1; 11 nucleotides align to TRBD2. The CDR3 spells CASSQESPLAGGHGNEQFF. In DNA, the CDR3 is TGTGCCAGCAGCCAAGAAAGCCCTCTAGCGGGGGGCCATGGAAATGAGCAGTTCTTC.